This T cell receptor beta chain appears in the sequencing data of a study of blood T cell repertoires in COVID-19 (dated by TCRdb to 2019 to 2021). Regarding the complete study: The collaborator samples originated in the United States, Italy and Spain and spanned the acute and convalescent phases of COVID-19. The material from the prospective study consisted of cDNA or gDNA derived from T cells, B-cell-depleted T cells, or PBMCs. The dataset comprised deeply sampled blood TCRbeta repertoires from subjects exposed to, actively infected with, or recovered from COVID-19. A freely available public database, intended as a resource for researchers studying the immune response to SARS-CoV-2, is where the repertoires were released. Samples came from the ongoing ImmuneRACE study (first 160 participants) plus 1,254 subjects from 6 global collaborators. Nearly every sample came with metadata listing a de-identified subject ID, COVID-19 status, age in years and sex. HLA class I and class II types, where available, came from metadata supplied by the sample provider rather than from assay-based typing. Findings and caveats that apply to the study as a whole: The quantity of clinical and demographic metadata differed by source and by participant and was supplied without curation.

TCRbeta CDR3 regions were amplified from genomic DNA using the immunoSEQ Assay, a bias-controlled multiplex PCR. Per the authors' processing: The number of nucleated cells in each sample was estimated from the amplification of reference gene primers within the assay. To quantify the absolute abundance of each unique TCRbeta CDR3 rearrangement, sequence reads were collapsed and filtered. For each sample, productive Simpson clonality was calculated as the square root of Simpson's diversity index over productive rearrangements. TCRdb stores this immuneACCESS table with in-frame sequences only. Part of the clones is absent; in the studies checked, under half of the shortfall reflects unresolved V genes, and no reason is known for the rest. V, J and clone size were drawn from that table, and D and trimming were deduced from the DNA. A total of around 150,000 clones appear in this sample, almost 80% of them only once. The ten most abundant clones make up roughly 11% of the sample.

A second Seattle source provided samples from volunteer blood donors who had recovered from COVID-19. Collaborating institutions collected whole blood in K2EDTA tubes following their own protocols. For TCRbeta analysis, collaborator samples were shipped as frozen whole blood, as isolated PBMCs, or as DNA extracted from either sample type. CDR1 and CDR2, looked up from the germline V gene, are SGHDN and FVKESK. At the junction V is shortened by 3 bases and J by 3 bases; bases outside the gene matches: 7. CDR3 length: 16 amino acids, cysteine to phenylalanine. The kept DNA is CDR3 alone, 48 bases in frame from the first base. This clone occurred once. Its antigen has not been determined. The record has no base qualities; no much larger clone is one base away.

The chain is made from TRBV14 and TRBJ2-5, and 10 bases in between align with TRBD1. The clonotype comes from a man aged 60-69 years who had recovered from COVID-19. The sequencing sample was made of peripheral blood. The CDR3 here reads CASSHWTGGPEETQYF. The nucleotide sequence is TGTGCCAGCAGCCATTGGACAGGGGGACCCGAAGAGACCCAGTACTTC.